This T cell receptor (beta chain) derives from a study of response to subunit inactivated influenza vaccine. Each CDR3 protein gets one entry after TCRdb re-called the RT-PCR reads with MiXCR. The sample includes about 500,000 distinct CDR3 sequences, approximately 15% of them seen just once. V shed 1 base and J shed 0 bases, with 11 bases lying between them. Germline V CDR1 and CDR2: SGDLS, YYNGEE. CDR3 length equals 16 residues. The sample holds a few counts of this clonotype. The input for sequencing was CD4+ T cells sorted from PBMCs, taken about 24 months after vaccination. V and J are TRBV9 and TRBJ2-1; D may be TRBD1 or TRBD2 (7 bases each). The TCR comes from a man aged 50 to 69 who received an inactivated influenza vaccine. The CDR3 region has the DNA TGTGCCAGCAGCGTAAGCGGGGACAGCTCCTACAATGAGCAGTTCTTC. Translating gives CASSVSGDSSYNEQFF.